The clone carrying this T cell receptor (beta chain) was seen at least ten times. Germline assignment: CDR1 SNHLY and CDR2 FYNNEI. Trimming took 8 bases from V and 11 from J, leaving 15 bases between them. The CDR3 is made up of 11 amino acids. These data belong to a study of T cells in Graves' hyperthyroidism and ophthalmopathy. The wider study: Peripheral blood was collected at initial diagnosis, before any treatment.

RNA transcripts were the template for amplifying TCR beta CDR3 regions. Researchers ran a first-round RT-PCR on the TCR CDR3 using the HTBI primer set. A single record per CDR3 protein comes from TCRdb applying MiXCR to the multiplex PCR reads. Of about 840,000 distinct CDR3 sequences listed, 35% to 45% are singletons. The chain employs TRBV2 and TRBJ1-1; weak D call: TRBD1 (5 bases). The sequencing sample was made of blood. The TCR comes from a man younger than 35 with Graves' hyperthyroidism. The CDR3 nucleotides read TGTGCCAGCGGCACCGGGACCTGGGCTTTCTTT. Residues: CASGTGTWAFF.